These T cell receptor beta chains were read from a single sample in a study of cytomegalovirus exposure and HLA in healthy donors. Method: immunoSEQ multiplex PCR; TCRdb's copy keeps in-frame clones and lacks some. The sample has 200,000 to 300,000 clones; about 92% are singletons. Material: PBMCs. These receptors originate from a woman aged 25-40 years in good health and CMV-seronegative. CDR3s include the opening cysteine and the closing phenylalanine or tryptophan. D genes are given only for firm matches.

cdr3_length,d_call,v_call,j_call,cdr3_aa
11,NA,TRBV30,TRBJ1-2,CAWSNFYGYTF
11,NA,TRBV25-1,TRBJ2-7,CASSEGYEQYF
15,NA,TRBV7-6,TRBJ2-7,CASSLDPRTDYEQYF
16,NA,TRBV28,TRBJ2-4,CASSLSVPLAKNIQYF
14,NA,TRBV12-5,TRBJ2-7,CASRIATGDYEQYF
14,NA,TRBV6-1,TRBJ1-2,CASSEGQGLYGYTF
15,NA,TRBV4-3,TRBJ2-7,CASSPGTDIFHEQYF
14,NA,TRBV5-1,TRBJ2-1,CASSFVGTFIEQFF
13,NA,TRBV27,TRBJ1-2,CASSFSGAYGYTF
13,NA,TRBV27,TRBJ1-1,CASSLSTIAEAFF
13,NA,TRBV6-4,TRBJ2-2,CASSDSDTGELFF
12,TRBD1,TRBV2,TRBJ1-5,CASGTGNQPQHF
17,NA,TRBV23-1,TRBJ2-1,CASSQFWPSYNYNEQFF
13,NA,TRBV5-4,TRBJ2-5,CASSLAVGETQYF
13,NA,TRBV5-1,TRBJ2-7,CASKGIDSHEQYF
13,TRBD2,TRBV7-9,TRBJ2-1,CASSLGGRDEQFF
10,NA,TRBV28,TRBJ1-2,CATSDYGYTF
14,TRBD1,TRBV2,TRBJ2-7,CASKGGTGSYEQYF
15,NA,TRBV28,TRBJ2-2,CASSLRGRNTGELFF
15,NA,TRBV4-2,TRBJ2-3,CASSQVFQNTDTQYF
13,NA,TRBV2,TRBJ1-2,CASIFQVVGGYTF
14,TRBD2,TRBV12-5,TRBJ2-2,CASAKRGRAGELFF
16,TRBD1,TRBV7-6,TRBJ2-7,CASSLGQGTPRDEQYF
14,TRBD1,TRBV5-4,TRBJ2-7,CASSPDRGFYEQYF
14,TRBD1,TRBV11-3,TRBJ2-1,CASSPRQGADEQFF
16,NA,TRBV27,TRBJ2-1,CASSWGLARALNEQFF
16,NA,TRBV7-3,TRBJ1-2,CASSDTGNRAGYGYTF
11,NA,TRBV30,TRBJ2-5,CAWSVGEAQYF
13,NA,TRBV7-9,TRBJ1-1,CAYRAGMNTEAFF
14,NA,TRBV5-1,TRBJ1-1,CASSFGQSYTEAFF
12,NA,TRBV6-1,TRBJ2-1,CASSDLGFEQFF
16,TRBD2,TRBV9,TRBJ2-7,CASSARTSESPYEQYF
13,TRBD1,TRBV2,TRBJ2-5,CASKFGTEETQYF
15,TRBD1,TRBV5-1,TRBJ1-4,CASSLSATGDEKLFF
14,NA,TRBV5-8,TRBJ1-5,CASSLRGSNQPQHF
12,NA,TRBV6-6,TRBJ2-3,CASSSREDTQYF
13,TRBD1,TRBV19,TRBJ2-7,CASGTGGGYEQYF
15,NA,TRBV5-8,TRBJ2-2,CASSLRDFTTGELFF
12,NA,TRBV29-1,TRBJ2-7,CSAGQFFYEQYF
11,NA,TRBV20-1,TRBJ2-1,CSATGLNEQFF
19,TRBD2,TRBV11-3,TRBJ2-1,CASSLVGLAGVRTGNEQFF
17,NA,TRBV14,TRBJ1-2,CASSQEPPWTENYGYTF
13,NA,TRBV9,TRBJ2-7,CASSDDRSYEQYF
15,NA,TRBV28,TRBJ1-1,CASSGFPGMNTEAFF
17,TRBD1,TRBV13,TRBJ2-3,CASSFGAGTGPTDTQYF
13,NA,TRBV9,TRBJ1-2,CASSGPGVEGYTF
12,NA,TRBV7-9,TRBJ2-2,CASSLLPGELFF
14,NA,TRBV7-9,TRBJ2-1,CASSLASAEPGQFF
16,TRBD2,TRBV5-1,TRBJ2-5,CASSWGTSGRKETQYF
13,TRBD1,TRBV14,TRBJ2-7,CASNSGTDYEQYF
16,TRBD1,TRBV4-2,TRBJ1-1,CASSLLDRGLDTEAFF
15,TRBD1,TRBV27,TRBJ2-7,CASSLSTGGKYEQYF
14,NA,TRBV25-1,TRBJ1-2,CASSERNRVYGYTF
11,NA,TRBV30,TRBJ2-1,CAWNSNNEQFF